The 32 T cell receptor beta chains reported below all come from one sample, sequenced in a study of human T cells and chemical hapten exposure. Each CDR3 protein is one row after TCRdb ran MiXCR on the RACE reads. This sample yields about 77,000 distinct CDR3 sequences, of which approximately 8.6% are seen a single time; 1.7% belongs to the top ten. The time point: healthy volunteer bleed at 6 weeks. Extraction yielded total RNA from whole blood (unfractionated). Sequenced input: whole blood. The receptors come from a female donor in good health. Some clones in this sample may be carry-over from other donors' samples.

V usage is TRBV27 and J usage is TRBJ1-1, with a tentative D call TRBD1 (5 bases). The length of the CDR3 is 13 residues. Trimming removed 2 bases from V and 10 bases from J, with 14 bases in between. Germline values: CDR1 MNHEY, CDR2 SMNVEV (reference sequence). Here the CDR3 reads CASSLGGTWGAFF. CDR3 bases: TGTGCCAGCAGTTTAGGGGGGACTTGGGGAGCTTTCTTT.

This clonotype appeared a few times. The CDR3 protein is CAISEHTGGSGYTF. The CDR3 DNA reads as TGTGCCATCAGTGAACACACAGGGGGCTCTGGCTACACCTTC. The gene calls are TRBV10-3 and TRBJ1-2, with 9 bases matching TRBD1. The CDR3 length is 14 residues. Germline trimming cut 3 bases from V and 7 bases from J; bases unmatched to any gene: 6. Per germline, CDR1 ENHRY and CDR2 SYGVKD.

This clonotype has just a few counts. The V and J genes are TRBV7-8 and TRBJ1-5, with D perhaps matching TRBD1 (5 bases). The CDR3 extends over 15 amino acids. The germline V and J ends were trimmed by 8 bases and 5 bases, with 19 bases remaining between them. Germline CDR1 is SGHVS and CDR2 is FQNEAQ. The CDR3 spells CASGEGPEGDQPQHF. DNA for the CDR3: TGTGCCAGCGGGGAGGGGCCGGAAGGGGATCAGCCCCAGCATTTT.

There are many counts of this clonotype. This chain links TRBV27 with TRBJ2-3; a weak D match, TRBD2 (5 bases). Per the germline V gene, CDR1 is MNHEY and CDR2 is SMNVEV (reference sequence). The CDR3 covers 15 residues. V was shortened by 3 bases and J by 1 base, with 11 bases between the two germline ends. The CDR3 DNA is TGTGCCAGCAGTTTCTGGAGGTACGGCACAGATACGCAGTATTTT. Its translation is CASSFWRYGTDTQYF.

This clonotype has ten or more counts. V is TRBV7-9 and J is TRBJ2-5; D unclear. This CDR3 spans 13 amino acids. Trimming removed 2 bases at V and 5 bases at J, with 9 bases between. In germline, CDR1 is SEHNR, CDR2 FQNEAQ (reference sequence). CDR3 region: CASSLSGGETQYF. Written as DNA, the CDR3 is TGTGCCAGCAGCTTATCCGGTGGGGAGACCCAGTACTTC.

This clonotype was picked up many times. This chain links TRBV18 with TRBJ1-1, with D hard to call. Germline-derived CDR1 and CDR2 are KGHSH and LQKENI. Deletions cut 4 bases from V and 1 base from J, with 7 bases between. The CDR3 sequence is 13 residues long. The CDR3 bases are TGTGCCAGCTCACTGGAGGAGAACACTGAAGCTTTCTTT. This gives the protein CASSLEENTEAFF.

This clonotype was seen ten or more times. This chain links TRBV12-3 or TRBV12-4 with TRBJ1-2; D may be TRBD1 (6 bases). Trimming left V 6 bases short and J 4 bases short, with 12 bases between. This CDR3 is 13 amino acids long. The CDR3 here is CASRQTGIYGYTF. As DNA, the CDR3 is TGTGCCAGCAGGCAGACAGGAATCTATGGCTACACCTTC.

This clonotype was found many times. The chain joins TRBV9 to TRBJ1-1; tentatively, D is TRBD1 (5 bases). CDR1 is SGDLS and CDR2 is YYNGEE in the germline V gene. This CDR3 has 13 residues. V was shortened by 0 bases and J by 4 bases, with 7 bases between the two germline ends. Written as DNA, the CDR3 is TGTGCCAGCAGCGTAGGGGGGAGCACTGAAGCTTTCTTT. This codes for CASSVGGSTEAFF. Variable domain in full (rest from reference TRBV9 and TRBJ1-1): DSGVTQTPKHLITATGQRVTLRCSPRSGDLSVYWYQQSLDQGLQFLIQYYNGEERAKGNILERFSAQQFPDLHSELNLSSLELGDSALYFCASSVGGSTEAFFGQGTRLTVV.

This clonotype appeared a few times. The chain is built from TRBV5-4 and TRBJ1-5; D unclear. CDR1 and CDR2 from the germline V gene are SGHNT and YYREEE (reference sequence). The V gene lost 4 bases and the J gene lost 5 bases, with 16 bases spanning the gap. The CDR3 sequence is 15 residues long. The CDR3 DNA is TGTGCCAGCAGCCGTACGGGGTCCCCGGATCAGCCCCAGCATTTT. It encodes CASSRTGSPDQPQHF.

In DNA form, the CDR3 reads TGTGCCAGTAGTCGGCAGGGGAACGTGTACGAGCAGTACTTC. Translated, it gives CASSRQGNVYEQYF. This rearrangement joins TRBV19 to TRBJ2-7; tentatively, D is TRBD1 (6 bases). V was pared by 5 bases and J by 4 bases, with 15 bases between. CDR1 LNHDA and CDR2 SQIVND come from the germline V gene (reference sequence). The CDR3 runs 14 residues.

The chain is built from TRBV10-3 and TRBJ2-3; D is perhaps TRBD2 (6 bases). The CDR3 length is 13 residues. The germline V gene encodes CDR1 ENHRY and CDR2 SYGVKD. Trimming left V 8 bases short and J 0 bases short, with 9 bases between. The CDR3 protein is CAILSGSTDTQYF. The CDR3 region has the DNA TGTGCCATCTTGAGCGGGAGCACAGATACGCAGTATTTT.

This clonotype came up many times. V usage is TRBV11-2 and J usage is TRBJ1-1; the match to TRBD1 covers 7 bases. This CDR3 contains 19 residues. The trim removed 7 bases at V and 8 bases at J, leaving 28 bases unmatched. The germline CDR1 and CDR2 sequences are SGHAT and FQNNGV. CDR3 in amino acids: CASKSVKRQGTQGRPEAFF. The CDR3 nucleotides are TGTGCCAGCAAGAGTGTGAAAAGACAGGGTACGCAGGGGCGGCCGGAAGCTTTCTTT.

CDR3 sequence (DNA): TGTGCCAGCAGCTACAGTCCGAAGTCGCGGGGGGGGACCGCATCACTTCTCCGGAACACTGAAGCTTTCTTT. Translation gives CASSYSPKSRGGTASLLRNTEAFF. The rearrangement links TRBV7-9 to TRBJ1-1, with a tentative D call TRBD1 (5 bases). CDR3 size: 24 residues. Per germline, CDR1 SEHNR and CDR2 FQNEAQ (reference sequence). V gave up 4 bases and J gave up 1 base, with 40 bases separating them.

The chain combines TRBV28 with TRBJ1-1; a weak D match, TRBD1 (6 bases). This CDR3 is built from 14 residues. Trimming left V 2 bases short and J 8 bases short, with 15 bases between. Germline V gene data show CDR1 as MDHEN and CDR2 as SYDVKM. The CDR3 is CASSLEGLGTEAFF. In nucleotides, the CDR3 is TGTGCCAGCAGTTTAGAGGGGCTGGGGACAGAAGCTTTCTTT.

This clonotype came up a few times. The chain links TRBV19 to TRBJ1-4, with no clear D. Germline values: CDR1 LNHDA, CDR2 SQIVND (reference sequence). V dropped 10 bases and J dropped 4 bases, with 10 bases sitting between them. There are 12 residues in the CDR3. CDR3 loop: CATGSHNEKLFF. CDR3 sequence (DNA): TGTGCCACGGGATCACATAATGAAAAACTGTTTTTT.

The V gene is TRBV14, the J gene TRBJ1-2, with D uncertain. CDR1 is SGHDN and CDR2 is FVKESK in the germline V gene. V lost 0 bases and J lost 8, with 13 bases in between. The CDR3 covers 14 residues. CDR3 DNA: TGTGCCAGCAGCCAAGACGAGTCCCTAGGAGGCTACACCTTC. It encodes CASSQDESLGGYTF.

This clonotype appeared a few times. The V call is TRBV11-1, the J call TRBJ1-6; no reliable D call. This CDR3 region has 15 residues. Between the trimmed V and J ends, which lost 2 bases and 8 bases, there was a span of 13 bases. In germline, CDR1 is SGHAT, CDR2 FQDESV (reference sequence). The CDR3 DNA follows: TGTGCCAGCAGCTTAACGGGGTTTAAGGATTCACCCCTCCACTTT. Translated: CASSLTGFKDSPLHF.

The rearrangement uses TRBV6-6 and TRBJ1-5, with a possible D match to TRBD1 (6 bases). Trimming removed 5 bases at V and 11 bases at J, with 19 bases between. Germline CDR1 and CDR2: MNHNY and SVGAGI (reference sequence). The CDR3 spans 14 residues. Here the CDR3 reads CASSTPSGEGTQHF. Written as DNA, the CDR3 is TGTGCCAGCAGTACCCCCTCAGGGGAAGGGACCCAGCATTTT.

Worth noting for this clonotype: A much more abundant neighbour one base away suggests this may be a read error. The CDR3 does not end in the conserved phenylalanine or tryptophan, so this is likely a read error. CDR3 region: CASSLRGKNSPLHS. The CDR3 coding sequence is TGTGCCAGCAGTTTAAGGGGTAAGAATTCACCCCTCCACTCT. V gene TRBV12-3 or TRBV12-4 combines with J gene TRBJ1-6; the D gene is possibly TRBD1 (5 bases). CDR3 size: 14 residues. V was pared by 2 bases and J by 7 bases, with 9 bases between.

This chain uses TRBV21-1 with TRBJ1-5; the table calls TRBD1, which could not be checked here. TRBV21-1 is reported as a pseudogene. The CDR3 totals 19 residues. In DNA form, the CDR3 reads TGTGCCAGCAGCAAGAGGGTAGACAGGGAGGCTTATAGCAATCAGCCCCAGCATTTT. Its translation: CASSKRVDREAYSNQPQHF.

This clonotype has a count of ten or more. The chain couples TRBV14 to TRBJ2-2, with 10 bases aligning to TRBD2. Germline CDR1 and CDR2: SGHDN and FVKESK. Trimming removed 0 bases from V and 5 bases from J; junction bases left unmatched: 6. This CDR3 has 17 residues. The chain's CDR3 is CASSQDRGLAATGELFF. CDR3 nucleotides: TGTGCCAGCAGCCAAGATCGCGGACTAGCGGCTACCGGGGAGCTGTTTTTT.

This clonotype was counted ten times or more. The chain employs TRBV15 and TRBJ2-2, with 7 bases lining up with TRBD2. Germline V CDR1 and CDR2: LNHNV, YYDKDF (reference sequence). With 3 bases clipped from V and 6 bases from J, the junction kept 10 bases outside the gene matches. The CDR3 sequence is 16 residues long. The CDR3 region is CATSSAAGDSAGELFF. The CDR3 region has the DNA TGTGCCACCAGCAGTGCCGCGGGGGATTCGGCCGGGGAGCTGTTTTTT.

The rearrangement links TRBV6-2 or TRBV6-3 to TRBJ2-7; D unresolved. V gave up 5 bases and J gave up 4 bases, with 6 bases separating them. This CDR3 contains 11 residues. In germline, CDR1 is MNHEY, CDR2 SVGEGT. CDR3 loop: CASSQQYEQYF. Written as DNA, the CDR3 is TGTGCCAGCAGTCAGCAGTACGAGCAGTACTTC.

This clonotype has a count of ten or more. This chain joins TRBV2 and TRBJ2-4, with D tentatively TRBD1 (6 bases). The CDR3 length is 13 residues. V lost 7 bases, J lost 11 bases, and 18 bases lay in between. CDR1 SNHLY and CDR2 FYNNEI come from the germline V gene. The CDR3 region is CASNLEQGEFQYF. CDR3 nucleotide sequence: TGTGCCAGCAACTTGGAACAGGGAGAGTTTCAGTACTTC. Supplemented by reference TRBV2 and TRBJ2-4, the full variable domain reads EPEVTQTPSHQVTQMGQEVILRCVPISNHLYFYWYRQILGQKVEFLVSFYNNEISEKSEIFDDQFSVERPDGSNFTLKIRSTKLEDSAMYFCASNLEQGEFQYFGAGTRLSVL.

This clonotype was detected a few times. DNA for the CDR3: TGTGCCAGCAGTTCTCCGGGCGAAACTGAAGCTTTCTTT. Its translation: CASSSPGETEAFF. The chain recombines TRBV27 with TRBJ1-1; D uncertain. This CDR3 region has 13 residues. Trimming removed 4 bases at V and 5 bases at J, with 11 bases between. Per germline, CDR1 MNHEY and CDR2 SMNVEV (reference sequence).

The table lists this clonotype with many counts. The genes are TRBV4-1 and TRBJ1-5; D unclear. There are 17 residues in the CDR3. V lost 2 bases and J 2 bases, leaving 16 bases between the germline ends. Germline CDR1 reads MGHRA; CDR2 reads YSYEKL. The CDR3 sequence is CASSQIDLGFGNQPQHF. CDR3 DNA sequence: TGCGCCAGCAGCCAAATCGATCTGGGGTTTGGCAATCAGCCCCAGCATTTT.

Many counts were recorded for this clonotype. CDR3 DNA: TGTGCCAGCTCACCAGGAGCCGGGGGTGCTGGAAACACCATATATTTT. It codes for CASSPGAGGAGNTIYF. The rearrangement joins TRBV18 to TRBJ1-3; TRBD1 might be the D (5 bases). Trimming pared 2 bases from V and 2 bases from J, leaving 13 bases between. The CDR3 totals 16 residues. Germline V gene data show CDR1 as KGHSH and CDR2 as LQKENI.

A few counts support this clonotype. The CDR3 nucleotides read TGCAGCGTAGTATTAATGAGCCCTAGCACAGATACGCAGTATTTT. Residues: CSVVLMSPSTDTQYF. This sequence joins TRBV29-1 and TRBJ2-3; D not resolved. The length of the CDR3 is 15 residues. The germline V gene encodes CDR1 SQVTM and CDR2 ANQGSEA. Trimming shortened V by 6 bases and J by 0 bases, and 16 bases separated the two germline ends.

Only a few counts were recorded for this clonotype. The V call is TRBV6-6, the J call TRBJ2-7; D may match TRBD1 or TRBD2 (7 bases each). CDR3 length equals 16 residues. The V gene's germline CDR1 is MNHNY and CDR2 SVGAGI (reference sequence). V dropped 6 bases and J dropped 2 bases, with 20 bases sitting between them. The CDR3 sequence is CASSYPGGGLTYEQYF. The CDR3 coding sequence is TGTGCCAGCAGCTACCCAGGGGGGGGGCTGACCTACGAGCAGTACTTC.

In its sample, this clonotype was seen a few times. This chain joins TRBV6-6 and TRBJ2-3, with no clear D. CDR3 length equals 15 residues. The germline gives CDR1 MNHNY, CDR2 SVGAGI (reference sequence). V was clipped by 2 bases and J by 3 bases, with 12 bases between them. CDR3 loop: CASSYDMARTDTQYF. The CDR3 DNA is TGTGCCAGCAGTTACGATATGGCCCGAACAGATACGCAGTATTTT.

The chain joins TRBV5-1 to TRBJ2-2; D gene unclear. Trimming took 5 bases from V and 5 from J, leaving 10 bases between them. The CDR3 consists of 13 residues. CDR1 and CDR2 from the germline V gene are SGHRS and YFSETQ. The CDR3 region is CASRIGGTGELFF. The CDR3 coding sequence is TGCGCCAGCAGGATAGGCGGAACCGGGGAGCTGTTTTTT.

This clonotype was counted at least ten times. The chain links TRBV27 to TRBJ2-3; D call uncertain. Per the germline V gene, CDR1 is MNHEY and CDR2 is SMNVEV (reference sequence). This CDR3 spans 13 amino acids. Deletions cut 5 bases from V and 2 bases from J, with 8 bases between. The CDR3 DNA follows: TGTGCCAGCAGTAACTACAACACAGATACGCAGTATTTT. Its protein product is CASSNYNTDTQYF.